This T cell receptor beta chain came from a study of shared clonotypes between healthy human individuals. Recent vaccinations or acute infections were absent in the healthy HIV-negative adult donors. The unsorted samples had some 90 million PBMCs used for genomic DNA. The CDR3 extends over 16 amino acids. Trimming left V 5 bases short and J 2 bases short, with 18 bases between. From germline, CDR1 is KGHSH and CDR2 LQKENI. This clone has a count of ten or more. Antigen unknown. Other DNA sequences from this sample encode an identical CDR3 as well. The repertoire was sequenced with immunoSEQ multiplex PCR; TCRdb's copy has only in-frame clones and lacks some. This table holds some 96,000 clones, less than 60% found once. Findings and caveats of the study: The study drew on few donors, limiting represented genetic and exposure-history diversity. Read depth was anticipated to influence clonotype sharing among donors.

The source material was PBMCs. This receptor was taken from a woman aged 40 to 50 in good health. Some clones in this sample may be carry-over from other donors' samples. The chain combines TRBV18 with TRBJ1-2; TRBD1 is a possible D gene (6 bases). The CDR3, as DNA: TGTGCCAGCTCAGTCCGACAGGATCCGGCGAACTATGGCTACACCTTC. Translated, it gives CASSVRQDPANYGYTF.